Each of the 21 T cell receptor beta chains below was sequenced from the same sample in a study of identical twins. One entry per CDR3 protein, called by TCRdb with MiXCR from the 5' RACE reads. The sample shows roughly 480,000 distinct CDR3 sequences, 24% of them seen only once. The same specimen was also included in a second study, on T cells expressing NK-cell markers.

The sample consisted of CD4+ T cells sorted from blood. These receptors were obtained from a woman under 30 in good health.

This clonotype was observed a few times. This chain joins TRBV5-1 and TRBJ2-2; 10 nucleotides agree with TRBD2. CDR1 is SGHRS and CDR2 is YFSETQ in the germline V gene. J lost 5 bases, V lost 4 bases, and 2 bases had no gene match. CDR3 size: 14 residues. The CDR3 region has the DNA TGCGCCAGCAGCCGGACTAGCGGAACCGGGGAGCTGTTTTTT. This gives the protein CASSRTSGTGELFF.

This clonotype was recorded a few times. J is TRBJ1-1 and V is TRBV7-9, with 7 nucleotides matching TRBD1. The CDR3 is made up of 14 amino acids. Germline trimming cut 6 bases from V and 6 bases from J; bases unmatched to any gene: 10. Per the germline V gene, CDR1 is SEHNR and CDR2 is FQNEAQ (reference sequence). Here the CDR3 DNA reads TGTGCCAGCAGTGAGACAGGGTTCCCTCCTGAAGCTTTCTTT. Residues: CASSETGFPPEAFF. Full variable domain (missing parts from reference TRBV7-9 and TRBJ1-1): DTGVSQNPRHKITKRGQNVTFRCDPISEHNRLYWYRQTLGQGPEFLTYFQNEAQLEKSRLLSDRFSAERPKGSFSTLEIQRTEQGDSAMYLCASSETGFPPEAFFGQGTRLTVV.

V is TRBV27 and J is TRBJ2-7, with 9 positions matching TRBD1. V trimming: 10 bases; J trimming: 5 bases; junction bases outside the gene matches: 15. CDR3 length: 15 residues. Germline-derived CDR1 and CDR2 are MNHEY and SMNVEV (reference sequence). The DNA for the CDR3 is TGTGCCACCCGTCTAGTAGGGACAGGGAGCCACGAGCAGTACTTC. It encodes CATRLVGTGSHEQYF.

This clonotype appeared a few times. The CDR3 DNA follows: TGTGCCATCAGGCCGACTTGGGGGAAAGATACGCAGTATTTT. This translates into CAIRPTWGKDTQYF. This sequence joins TRBV10-3 and TRBJ2-3; perhaps D is TRBD1 or TRBD2 (5 bases each). V was cut by 6 bases and J by 5 bases, with 15 bases left in between. CDR1 and CDR2 from the germline V gene are ENHRY and SYGVKD. The CDR3 runs to 14 residues.

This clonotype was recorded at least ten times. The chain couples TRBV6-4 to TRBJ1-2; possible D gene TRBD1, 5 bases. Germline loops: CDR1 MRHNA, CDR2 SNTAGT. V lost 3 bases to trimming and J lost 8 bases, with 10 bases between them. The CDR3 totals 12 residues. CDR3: CASSEQGAGYTF. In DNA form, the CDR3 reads TGTGCCAGCAGTGAGCAAGGGGCCGGCTACACCTTC.

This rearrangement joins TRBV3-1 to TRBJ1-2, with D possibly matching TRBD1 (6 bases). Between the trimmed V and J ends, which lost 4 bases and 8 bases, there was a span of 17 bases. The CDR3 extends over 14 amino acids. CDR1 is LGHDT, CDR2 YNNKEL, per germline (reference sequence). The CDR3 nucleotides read TGTGCCAGCAGCCGAACCGACAGGTCTGGCGGCTACACCTTC. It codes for CASSRTDRSGGYTF.

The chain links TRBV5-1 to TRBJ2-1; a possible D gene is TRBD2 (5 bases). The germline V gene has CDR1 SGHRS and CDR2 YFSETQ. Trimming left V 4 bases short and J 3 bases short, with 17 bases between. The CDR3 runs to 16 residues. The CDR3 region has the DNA TGCGCCAGCAGCCCGGGCGGTAGCGCAATCTACAATGAGCAGTTCTTC. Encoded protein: CASSPGGSAIYNEQFF. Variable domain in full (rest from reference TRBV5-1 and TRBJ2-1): KAGVTQTPRYLIKTRGQQVTLSCSPISGHRSVSWYQQTPGQGLQFLFEYFSETQRNKGNFPGRFSGRQFSNSRSEMNVSTLELGDSALYLCASSPGGSAIYNEQFFGPGTRLTVL.

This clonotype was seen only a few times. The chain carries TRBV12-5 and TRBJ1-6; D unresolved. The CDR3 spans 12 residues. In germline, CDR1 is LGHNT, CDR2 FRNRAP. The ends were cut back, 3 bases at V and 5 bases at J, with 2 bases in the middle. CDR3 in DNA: TGTGCTAGTGGTTTCAATAATTCACCCCTCCACTTT. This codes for CASGFNNSPLHF.

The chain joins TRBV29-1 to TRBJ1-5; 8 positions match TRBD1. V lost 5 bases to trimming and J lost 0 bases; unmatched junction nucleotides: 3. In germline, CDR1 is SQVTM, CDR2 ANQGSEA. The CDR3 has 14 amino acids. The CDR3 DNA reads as TGCAGCGTTTTACAGGGGGATAGCAATCAGCCCCAGCATTTT. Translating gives CSVLQGDSNQPQHF.

The CDR3 loop reads CASSLAGQATGELFF. The CDR3 DNA reads as TGTGCCAGCAGTTTAGCGGGACAGGCGACCGGGGAGCTGTTTTTT. The chain combines TRBV12-3 or TRBV12-4 with TRBJ2-2; TRBD1 aligns across 8 bases. J was trimmed by 5 bases and V by 0 bases; bases with no gene match: 2. This CDR3 has 15 amino acids.

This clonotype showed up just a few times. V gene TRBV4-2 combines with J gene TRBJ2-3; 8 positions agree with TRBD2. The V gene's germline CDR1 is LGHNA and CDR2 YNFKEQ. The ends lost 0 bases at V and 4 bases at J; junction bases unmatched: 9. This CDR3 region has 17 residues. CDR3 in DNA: TGTGCCAGCAGCCAAGATGAGGGAGCGGGGGTCCCAGATACGCAGTATTTT. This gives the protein CASSQDEGAGVPDTQYF.

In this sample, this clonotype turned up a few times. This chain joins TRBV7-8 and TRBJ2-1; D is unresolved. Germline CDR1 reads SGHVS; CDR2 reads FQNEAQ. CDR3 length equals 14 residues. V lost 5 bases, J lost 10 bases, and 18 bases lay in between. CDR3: CASSRPGLPYEQFF. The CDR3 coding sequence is TGTGCCAGCAGCAGACCCGGGCTACCCTACGAGCAGTTCTTC.

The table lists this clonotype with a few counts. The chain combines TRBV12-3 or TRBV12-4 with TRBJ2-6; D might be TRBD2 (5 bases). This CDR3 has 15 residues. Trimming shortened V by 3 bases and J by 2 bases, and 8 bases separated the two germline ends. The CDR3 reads CASSFWRAGANVLTF. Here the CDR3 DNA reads TGTGCCAGCAGTTTTTGGCGGGCTGGGGCCAACGTCCTGACTTTC.

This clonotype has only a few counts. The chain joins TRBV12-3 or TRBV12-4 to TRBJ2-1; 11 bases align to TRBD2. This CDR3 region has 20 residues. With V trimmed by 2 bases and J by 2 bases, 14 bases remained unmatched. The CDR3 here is CASSLQGYTSGSRPYNEQFF. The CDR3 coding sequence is TGTGCCAGCAGTTTACAGGGATATACTAGCGGGAGTAGGCCCTACAATGAGCAGTTCTTC.

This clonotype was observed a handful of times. CDR3 sequence: CAISVAGGDYGYTF. For the CDR3, the DNA is TGTGCCATCAGTGTAGCAGGGGGGGACTATGGCTACACCTTC. V is TRBV10-3 and J is TRBJ1-2; 7 nucleotides match TRBD1. Germline-derived CDR1 and CDR2 are ENHRY and SYGVKD. The CDR3 runs to 14 residues. Unmatched junction bases numbered 5, after V lost 4 bases and J lost 3 bases.

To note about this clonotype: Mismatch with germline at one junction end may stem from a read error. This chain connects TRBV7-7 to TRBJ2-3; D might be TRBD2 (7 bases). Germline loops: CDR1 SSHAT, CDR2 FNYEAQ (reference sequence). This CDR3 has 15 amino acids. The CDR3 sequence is CASSLGGGLTDTQYF. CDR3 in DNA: TGTGCTAGCAGCCTGGGGGGGGGCCTCACAGATACGCAGTATTTT.

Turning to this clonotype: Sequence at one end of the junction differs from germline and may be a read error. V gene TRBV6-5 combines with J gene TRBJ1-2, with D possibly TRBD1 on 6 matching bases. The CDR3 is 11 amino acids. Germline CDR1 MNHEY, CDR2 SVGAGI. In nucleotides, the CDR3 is TGTGCCAGCAGTTCCTCGACAGGTTCCCTCTTC. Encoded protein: CASSSSTGSLF.

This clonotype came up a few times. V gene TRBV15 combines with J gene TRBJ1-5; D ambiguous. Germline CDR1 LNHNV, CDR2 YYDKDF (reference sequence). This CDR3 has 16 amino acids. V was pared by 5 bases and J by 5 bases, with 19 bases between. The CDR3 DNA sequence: TGTGCCACCAGCGGTATCAGAGGTGGAGGGTATCAGCCCCAGCATTTT. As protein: CATSGIRGGGYQPQHF.

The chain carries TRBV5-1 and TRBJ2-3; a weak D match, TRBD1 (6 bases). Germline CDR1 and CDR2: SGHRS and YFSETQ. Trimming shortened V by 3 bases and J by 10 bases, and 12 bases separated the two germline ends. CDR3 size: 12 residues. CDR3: CASSSLQGSQYF. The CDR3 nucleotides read TGCGCCAGCAGCTCGCTGCAGGGGTCGCAGTATTTT. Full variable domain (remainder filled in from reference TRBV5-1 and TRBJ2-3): KAGVTQTPRYLIKTRGQQVTLSCSPISGHRSVSWYQQTPGQGLQFLFEYFSETQRNKGNFPGRFSGRQFSNSRSEMNVSTLELGDSALYLCASSSLQGSQYFGPGTRLTVL.

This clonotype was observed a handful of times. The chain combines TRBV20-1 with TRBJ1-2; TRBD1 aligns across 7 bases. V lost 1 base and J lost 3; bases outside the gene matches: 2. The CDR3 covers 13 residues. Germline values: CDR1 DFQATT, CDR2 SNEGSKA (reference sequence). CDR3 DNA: TGCAGTGCTAGAGCAACAGGGGACTATGGCTACACCTTC. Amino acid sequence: CSARATGDYGYTF.

The CDR3 nucleotides read TGTGCCAGCAGCGTAGGAGGCAGGGGCGGAGAGCAGTACTTC. Translated, it gives CASSVGGRGGEQYF. This chain joins TRBV9 and TRBJ2-7; perhaps TRBD1 as D (6 bases). The ends were cut back, 0 bases at V and 7 bases at J, with 14 bases in the middle. Germline CDR1 reads SGDLS; CDR2 reads YYNGEE. This CDR3 spans 14 amino acids.